A selection of T cell receptor beta chains follows, all from one sample in a study of CD8 T cells in ankylosing spondylitis. Via MiXCR, TCRdb re-called the 5' RACE reads, giving one row per CDR3 protein. The sample has 250,000 to 350,000 distinct CDR3 sequences; 20% are singletons. The sequenced sample consisted of blood, either unsorted or a sorted T cell fraction (not recorded which). The receptor source for this set is a female donor with ankylosing spondylitis or in good health (not recorded which). Each CDR3 is given with its conserved first and last residue. A D gene is named only where the DNA matches it firmly. Expanded clones get a size class; other rows say once, few or many, or leave the size out.

V gene,clone size,D gene,J gene,CDR3 DNA,CDR3 protein
TRBV3-1,many,-,TRBJ2-5,TGTGCCAGCAGCCAAGGGACGCGAGAGACCCAGTACTTC,CASSQGTRETQYF
TRBV12-3/TRBV12-4,many,TRBD1,TRBJ1-4,TGTGCCAGCAGTCCGGACAGGGGTCGAGAAAAACTGTTTTTT,CASSPDRGREKLFF
TRBV12-3/TRBV12-4,many,TRBD1,TRBJ1-1,TGTGCCAGCGGAGAGGGTCAGAAGGAGGGGGCAGAAGCTTTCTTT,CASGEGQKEGAEAFF
TRBV7-8,-,-,TRBJ2-7,TGTGCCAGCAGCACAGCGGAGGTGCTCCCCTACGAGCAGTACTTC,CASSTAEVLPYEQYF
TRBV20-1,few,-,TRBJ1-2,TGCAGTGCTAGAGAACTGACGGGCTACACCTTC,CSARELTGYTF
TRBV20-1,-,TRBD1,TRBJ2-3,TGCAGTGCTACGCAGGGGGTGGCAGATACGCAGTATTTT,CSATQGVADTQYF
TRBV15,-,TRBD2,TRBJ2-1,TGTGCCACCAGCATTGACCCGGGACTAGTTAATGAGCAGTTCTTC,CATSIDPGLVNEQFF
TRBV18,-,-,TRBJ2-2,TGTGCCAGCACCTCCACGGAAGGATCCGTATCCGGGGAGCTGTTTTTT,CASTSTEGSVSGELFF
TRBV10-3,many,TRBD1,TRBJ1-6,TGTGCCACGCGACAGGGAGGCTCTTCACCCCTCCACTTT,CATRQGGSSPLHF
TRBV20-1,few,TRBD1,TRBJ2-1,TGCAGTGCTAGGGCTCTGGGACAGGGCTACAATGAGCAGTTCTTC,CSARALGQGYNEQFF
TRBV20-1,-,-,TRBJ2-3,TGCAGTGCTATCCGGATAGGATCCACAGATACGCAGTATTTT,CSAIRIGSTDTQYF
TRBV6-2/TRBV6-3,-,-,TRBJ2-5,TGTGCCAGCACCTTCGACCGGGAGACCCAGTACTTC,CASTFDRETQYF
TRBV5-1,many,-,TRBJ2-7,TGCGCCAGCAGCTTGGGGGGGCGTAGGGCCTACGAGCAGTACTTC,CASSLGGRRAYEQYF
TRBV9,few,-,TRBJ2-3,TGTGCCAGCAGCGCCTTAGGGGAAGATACGCAGTATTTT,CASSALGEDTQYF
TRBV7-9,many,-,TRBJ2-3,TGTGCCAGCAGTGCGACGGCTAGCACAGATACGCAGTATTTT,CASSATASTDTQYF
TRBV25-1,few,-,TRBJ1-2,TGTGCCAGCCGCCCAGGACAGAGCTATGGCTACACCTTC,CASRPGQSYGYTF
TRBV7-6,-,TRBD2,TRBJ2-1,TGTGCCAGCACCCAGGGGACTAGCGGGACCCCCAATGAGCAGTTCTTC,CASTQGTSGTPNEQFF
TRBV20-1,many,-,TRBJ2-2,TGCAGTGCCCCGCGTCGTGGGACCGGGGAGCTGTTTTTT,CSAPRRGTGELFF
TRBV20-1,-,TRBD2,TRBJ2-1,TGCAGTGCTGGGGAGACTAGCGGGGGCTACAATGAGCAGTTCTTC,CSAGETSGGYNEQFF
TRBV9,-,TRBD2,TRBJ2-1,TGTGCCAGCACCCTTGGGGCGGGAGGTCTGAACAATGAGCAGTTCTTC,CASTLGAGGLNNEQFF
TRBV29-1,few,-,TRBJ1-5,TGCAGCGTTGCACTTGGGGGGGATAGCAATCAGCCCCAGCATTTT,CSVALGGDSNQPQHF
TRBV7-2,many,-,TRBJ1-5,TGTGCCAGCAGCTTACGCGGGAATCAGCCCCAGCATTTT,CASSLRGNQPQHF
TRBV29-1,-,-,TRBJ2-3,TGCAGCGTTGACGCAGGGTTCGTCACAGATACGCAGTATTTT,CSVDAGFVTDTQYF
TRBV7-2,-,TRBD1,TRBJ2-3,TGTGCCAGCAGCTTAGGGACAGGACCCGATACGCAGTATTTT,CASSLGTGPDTQYF
TRBV4-3,-,-,TRBJ2-5,TGCGCCAGCAGCGTGCTTGGCAGTCAAGAGACCCAGTACTTC,CASSVLGSQETQYF
TRBV5-1,-,-,TRBJ1-1,TGCGCCAGCACCGCACTCGATAGGGGGAGCACTGAAGCTTTCTTT,CASTALDRGSTEAFF
TRBV20-1,few,TRBD1,TRBJ1-5,TGCAGTGCTAGATCGGTGGCGGGACAGGACAATCAGCCCCAGCATTTT,CSARSVAGQDNQPQHF
TRBV5-1,few,-,TRBJ2-7,TGCGCCAGCAGCTTGGGGGCGGGGTCGGCCTACGAGCAGTACTTC,CASSLGAGSAYEQYF
TRBV10-3,few,-,TRBJ2-1,TGTGCCTCTCAAACAGAGAGCTCCTACAATGAGCAGTTCTTC,CASQTESSYNEQFF
TRBV6-7,few,TRBD2,TRBJ2-7,TGTGCCAGCAGTTACCCCTCCGGTGATGCGGGAGGAGCCTACGAGCAGTACTTC,CASSYPSGDAGGAYEQYF
TRBV5-6,-,-,TRBJ1-1,TGTGCCAGCAGCTTCACCGGATCGGGCACTGAAGCTTTCTTT,CASSFTGSGTEAFF
TRBV4-3,-,-,TRBJ2-3,TGCGCCAGCAGCCAAGTTGCAGACAGGTGGTTCACAGATACGCAGTATTTT,CASSQVADRWFTDTQYF
TRBV20-1,-,TRBD1,TRBJ2-5,TGCAGTGCCCCTTGGACAGGGGAAGAGACCCAGTACTTC,CSAPWTGEETQYF
TRBV7-9,-,TRBD1,TRBJ1-4,TGTGCCAGCAGCGAGACAGGGCGAAATGAAAAACTGTTTTTT,CASSETGRNEKLFF
TRBV12-3/TRBV12-4,few,TRBD1,TRBJ1-3,TGTGCCAGCAGCCCTGCGACAGGGCCTGGAAACACCATATATTTT,CASSPATGPGNTIYF
TRBV20-1,-,TRBD1,TRBJ2-7,TGCAGTGCTAGAGGTTCCGGGACAGTCTACGAGCAGTACTTC,CSARGSGTVYEQYF
TRBV28,few,-,TRBJ1-2,TGTGCCAGCAGTTCCGGCCCTCGGGGGGTCCCTAACTATGGCTACACCTTC,CASSSGPRGVPNYGYTF
TRBV7-3,-,TRBD2,TRBJ2-2,TGTGCCAGCAGCCAGACTAGCGGGAGATACACCGGGGAGCTGTTTTTT,CASSQTSGRYTGELFF
TRBV6-2/TRBV6-3,few,TRBD2,TRBJ2-1,TGTGCCAGCCAACCCGTCGGGACTAGCGGTTACAATGAGCAGTTCTTC,CASQPVGTSGYNEQFF
TRBV20-1,-,-,TRBJ1-5,TGCAGCGCGTCCCAGGGGAGCAATCAGCCCCAGCATTTT,CSASQGSNQPQHF
TRBV20-1,few,-,TRBJ2-3,TGCAGTGCGGTGTACACCACAGATACGCAGTATTTT,CSAVYTTDTQYF
TRBV4-3,-,-,TRBJ2-2,TGCGCCAGCAGCCAAGATTTAGGGCCCGGGGAGCTGTTTTTT,CASSQDLGPGELFF
TRBV12-3/TRBV12-4,-,TRBD2,TRBJ2-5,TGTGCCAGCAGTTTCGGTCCCGGGGAGGGAAGGGAGACCCAGTACTTC,CASSFGPGEGRETQYF
TRBV30,-,-,TRBJ2-5,TGTGCCTGGAGGAGTCGAGAGACCCAGTACTTC,CAWRSRETQYF
TRBV7-2,-,TRBD2,TRBJ2-5,TGTGCCAGCAGCCGCGGACTAGCGCTGGAGACCCAGTACTTC,CASSRGLALETQYF
TRBV10-3,-,-,TRBJ2-3,TGTGCCATCAGCGAGAAGACTACTTTCTACGGAGATACGCAGTATTTT,CAISEKTTFYGDTQYF
TRBV29-1,-,-,TRBJ2-7,TGCAGCGCCGAAAGGGGGGACGCGCGGACCTACGAGCAGTACTTC,CSAERGDARTYEQYF
TRBV20-1,few,-,TRBJ2-1,TGCAGTGCTAGTGACAATGAGCAGTTCTTC,CSASDNEQFF
TRBV4-3,few,TRBD1,TRBJ2-7,TGCGCCAGCAGCCTTGGGACAGAGGGCCTCGAGCAGTACTTC,CASSLGTEGLEQYF
TRBV3-1,-,-,TRBJ2-5,TGTGCCAGCAGCCAAGATCCGTCGAGACCCAAAGAGACCCAGTACTTC,CASSQDPSRPKETQYF
TRBV7-9,-,TRBD2,TRBJ2-5,TGTGCCAGCAGCTTAGCGACTCTAGCGGGAGGAGGGGAGACCCAGTACTTC,CASSLATLAGGGETQYF
TRBV12-3/TRBV12-4,few,-,TRBJ1-2,TGTGCCAGCAGTCTACTCGGATTTAGGGCCTCCTATGGCTACACCTTC,CASSLLGFRASYGYTF
TRBV20-1,many,-,TRBJ2-2,TGCAGTGCTAGTTTCCGTGCCGGACCGAGGAACACCGGGGAGCTGTTTTTT,CSASFRAGPRNTGELFF
TRBV20-1,-,-,TRBJ1-2,TGCAGTGCCATACCGGGGGAAATGGGCTACACCTTC,CSAIPGEMGYTF
TRBV7-3,few,TRBD2,TRBJ2-1,TGTGCCAGCAGCTCTCGCTTTACTAGCGGGGGGTACAATGAGCAGTTCTTC,CASSSRFTSGGYNEQFF
TRBV12-3/TRBV12-4,few,-,TRBJ2-7,TGTGCCAGCAGTTCGGAGGGGCGCGAGCAGTACTTC,CASSSEGREQYF
TRBV12-3/TRBV12-4,few,-,TRBJ1-6,TGTGCCAGCAGTTTATCTGGGATAGATAATTCACCCCTCCACTTT,CASSLSGIDNSPLHF
TRBV9,-,TRBD1,TRBJ1-1,TGTGCCAGCAGCGCCCGTCAGGGGGCGGCGAACACTGAAGCTTTCTTT,CASSARQGAANTEAFF
TRBV5-1,many,-,TRBJ2-3,TGCGCCAGCCAGATAGACACAGATACGCAGTATTTT,CASQIDTDTQYF
TRBV29-1,many,-,TRBJ2-3,TGCAGCGCCCGAGCGGGAGATACGCAGTATTTT,CSARAGDTQYF